The 14 T cell receptor beta chains below come from one sample, sequenced in a study of blood T cell repertoires in COVID-19. This table comes from immunoSEQ multiplex PCR, and its TCRdb copy is limited to in-frame clones, with some not included. Of around 330,000 clones in the sample, around 88% were seen once. Material: peripheral blood. The receptors derive from a woman aged 25 to 39 with COVID-19, enrolled during active disease.

This clone was seen just once. The V and J genes are TRBV4-1 and TRBJ1-6; the D gene is possibly TRBD1 (5 bases). The V end was cut by 0 bases, the J end by 5 bases, with 17 bases between. The CDR3 has 18 amino acids. Germline-derived CDR1 and CDR2 are MGHRA and YSYEKL. As DNA, the CDR3 is TGCGCCAGCAGCCAAGATCGCAATCTGGGGCAGGATAATTCACCCCTCCACTTT. The encoded protein is CASSQDRNLGQDNSPLHF.

The chain carries TRBV6-1 and TRBJ1-2; D not certain. CDR1 MNHNS and CDR2 SASEGT come from the germline V gene. V lost 8 bases and J lost 6, with 19 bases in between. This CDR3 is built from 14 residues. CDR3 residues: CASAESGSSNGYTF. In DNA form, the CDR3 reads TGTGCCAGCGCTGAGTCGGGGTCCTCCAATGGCTACACCTTC.

The chain carries TRBV15 and TRBJ2-2; 11 nucleotides match TRBD2. V shed 4 bases, J shed 6 bases, and the junction held 4 bases outside the gene matches. This CDR3 comprises 15 residues. Germline V CDR1 and CDR2: LNHNV, YYDKDF (reference sequence). The CDR3 loop is CATSTGTSGSGELFF. CDR3 coding DNA: TGTGCCACCAGCACTGGGACTAGCGGTTCCGGGGAGCTGTTTTTT.

The chain recombines TRBV30 with TRBJ2-5, with TRBD2 as a possible D gene (6 bases). V was clipped by 8 bases and J by 4 bases, with 29 bases between them. The CDR3 spans 17 residues. The V gene's germline CDR1 is GTSNPN and CDR2 SVGIG (reference sequence). For the CDR3, the DNA is TGTGCCCGGGGAGGAGGCCTGGCACTACCAGCGGGAGAGACCCAGTACTTC. The encoded protein is CARGGGLALPAGETQYF.

This sequence joins TRBV6-5 and TRBJ1-6, with 8 bases identical to TRBD1. The CDR3 loop spans 14 amino acids. CDR1 MNHEY and CDR2 SVGAGI come from the germline V gene. Trimming cost V 10 bases and J 10 bases; bases outside gene matches: 12. DNA for the CDR3: TGTGCCATCGAAAAGACAGGGGTTCGCTCACCCCTCCACTTT. This sequence encodes CAIEKTGVRSPLHF.

This sequence joins TRBV3-1 (or the pseudogene TRBV3-2) and TRBJ1-5; D remains ambiguous. Trimming pared 2 bases from V and 2 bases from J, leaving 10 bases between. CDR1 and CDR2 (germline): LGHDT, YNNKEL (reference sequence). This CDR3 contains 15 residues. The CDR3 nucleotides read TGTGCCAGCAGCCAAAACACCCTTCGCAATCAGCCCCAGCATTTT. As protein: CASSQNTLRNQPQHF.

This rearrangement joins TRBV9 to TRBJ1-2; D ambiguous. The CDR3 is made up of 12 amino acids. The germline V gene has CDR1 SGDLS and CDR2 YYNGEE. Trimming left V 3 bases short and J 8 bases short, with 11 bases between. CDR3 residues: CASSGYKEGYTF. DNA of the CDR3: TGTGCCAGCAGCGGCTATAAGGAGGGCTACACCTTC.

The V gene is TRBV11-2, the J gene TRBJ2-5, with TRBD2 matching 7 bases. This CDR3 has 14 amino acids. Trimming took 2 bases from V and 5 from J; bases not matched to a gene: 5. Germline V gives CDR1 SGHAT, CDR2 FQNNGV. The DNA of the CDR3 is TGTGCCAGCAGCTTATTGTTGGGGGGGGAGACCCAGTACTTC. Encoded protein: CASSLLLGGETQYF.

The V call is TRBV7-9, the J call TRBJ2-6; possibly TRBD2 for D (6 bases). From germline, CDR1 is SEHNR and CDR2 FQNEAQ (reference sequence). The CDR3 is made up of 19 amino acids. V was shortened by 3 bases and J by 0 bases, with 18 bases between the two germline ends. The DNA for the CDR3 is TGTGCCAGCAGCTTCGGGTTGGTAGCGGCGAGCTCTGGGGCCAACGTCCTGACTTTC. Its translation: CASSFGLVAASSGANVLTF. The full variable domain, in which reference TRBV7-9 and TRBJ2-6 provide the parts outside the CDR3, is DTGVSQNPRHKITKRGQNVTFRCDPISEHNRLYWYRQTLGQGPEFLTYFQNEAQLEKSRLLSDRFSAERPKGSFSTLEIQRTEQGDSAMYLCASSFGLVAASSGANVLTFGAGSRLTVL.

The V and J genes are TRBV5-1 and TRBJ2-3; 7 bases line up with TRBD2. The germline V gene has CDR1 SGHRS and CDR2 YFSETQ. The junction had 17 bases not matched to a gene; V was cut back by 0 bases and J by 1 base. The CDR3 contains 20 residues. Here the CDR3 reads CASSLDGLAAVRERTDTQYF. In nucleotides, the CDR3 is TGCGCCAGCAGCTTGGATGGGCTAGCGGCCGTACGCGAGCGCACAGATACGCAGTATTTT.

On this clone: Within the sample, other DNA sequences also encode this same CDR3. This chain joins TRBV5-1 and TRBJ2-5; D gene uncertain. The CDR3 runs 11 residues. CDR1 is SGHRS and CDR2 is YFSETQ in the germline V gene. The V end lost 3 bases, the J end lost 2 bases, and 2 bases lay between the germline ends. CDR3 coding DNA: TGCGCCAGCAGCTCACAAGAGACCCAGTACTTC. It yields the protein CASSSQETQYF.

The V gene is TRBV7-2, the J gene TRBJ1-2; 10 nucleotides line up with TRBD1. Unmatched junction bases numbered 6, after V lost 4 bases and J lost 4 bases. This CDR3 spans 15 amino acids. Germline V gives CDR1 SGHTA, CDR2 FQGNSA. The CDR3 DNA reads as TGTGCCAGCAGCTCCGGGACAGGGGTTGTCTATGGCTACACCTTC. Its translation is CASSSGTGVVYGYTF.

The gene calls are TRBV7-8 and TRBJ1-5; 8 bases align to TRBD1. V lost 3 bases and J lost 1; bases outside the gene matches: 8. The CDR3 extends over 17 amino acids. Germline CDR1 and CDR2: SGHVS and FQNEAQ. Here the CDR3 reads CASSLASGGLSNQPQHF. In nucleotides, the CDR3 is TGTGCCAGCAGCTTGGCTTCAGGGGGCTTGAGCAATCAGCCCCAGCATTTT.

This rearrangement joins TRBV18 to TRBJ2-3; 11 bases are a match to TRBD2. The V segment lost 1 base and the J segment 6 bases; nucleotides outside the gene matches: 12. CDR1 and CDR2 (germline): KGHSH, LQKENI. The CDR3 consists of 18 residues. Here the CDR3 reads CASSPRLAGGISGDTQYF. CDR3 DNA: TGTGCCAGCTCACCACGGCTAGCGGGGGGCATCTCAGGGGATACGCAGTATTTT.